This T cell receptor (beta chain) was identified during a study of blood T cells in healthy people across ages. On this clonotype itself: What it binds is unknown.

Germline CDR1 is SGHRS and CDR2 is YFSETQ. V shed 3 bases and J 4 bases; nucleotides not matched to a gene: 9. This CDR3 has 15 residues. Study-level results: Unknown CMV status may confound age-related changes in expanded clones. Versus aged donors, long-lived donors had higher diversity and more naive CD4+ cells.

Primers used in a second PCR of roughly 7 to 12 cycles were a sample-barcoded 5' primer and a J-beta primer mix. Each sample yielded at least 3 million CDR3-containing paired-end reads. TCRdb re-called the 5' RACE reads through MiXCR, storing one row per CDR3 protein. Here the sample spans hundreds of thousands of distinct CDR3 sequences, about 34% being singletons. This chain links TRBV5-1 with TRBJ1-2; 7 bases map to TRBD1. The sequence came from a man between 18 and 35 years old in good health. The source material was blood. This CDR3 reads CASSSNTGALYGYTF. Here the CDR3 DNA reads TGCGCCAGCAGCTCCAATACAGGGGCCCTCTATGGCTACACCTTC. Complete variable domain (other parts from reference TRBV5-1 and TRBJ1-2): KAGVTQTPRYLIKTRGQQVTLSCSPISGHRSVSWYQQTPGQGLQFLFEYFSETQRNKGNFPGRFSGRQFSNSRSEMNVSTLELGDSALYLCASSSNTGALYGYTFGSGTRLTVV.